The TCR beta chain described here comes from a study of spatial heterogeneity in lung cancer. At the level of the study: On average, each unique TCR and UMI combination appeared more than ten times in raw reads.

Germline assignment: CDR1 KGHDR and CDR2 SFDVKD. Deletions cut 5 bases from V and 1 base from J, with 4 bases between. The CDR3 consists of 12 residues. The time point here: sample taken at primary tumor resection. Frozen PBMC, nontumor lung or tumor provided whole RNA, which was sequenced unsorted. Study results and caveats: Ubiquitous expanded TCR counts tracked ubiquitous nonsynonymous mutations; regional expanded TCR counts tracked regional nonsynonymous mutations. Tumoral mutation counts were tracked by counts of expanded intratumoral alpha and beta TCRs.

In its sample, this clonotype was seen many times. Its antigen is undetermined. Because the library targeted alpha chains, this beta chain is an off-target read whose size means little. TCRdb analysed the 5' RACE reads with MiXCR anew, one entry per CDR3 protein. The repertoire holds 16,000 or so distinct CDR3 sequences, with roughly 5.8% as singletons. This sequence originates from a female donor with early-stage non-small cell lung cancer. The sample consisted of lung tumor tissue, taken at surgery. The rearrangement joins TRBV24-1 to TRBJ1-1; D remains unclear. CDR3 loop: CATSGQNTEAFF. Here the CDR3 DNA reads TGTGCCACCAGTGGTCAGAACACTGAAGCTTTCTTT.